This T cell receptor (beta chain) was obtained from a study of early T cells in non-severe SARS-CoV-2 infection. On the study more broadly: Chains from this unsorted whole-blood bulk RNA could not be paired.

CDR1 is SGHRS, CDR2 YFSETQ, per germline. CDR3 size: 16 residues. V lost 0 bases and J lost 11; bases outside the gene matches: 15. Tagging with unique molecular identifiers was applied to individual cDNA molecules. Using its own MiXCR run on the 5' RACE reads, TCRdb lists one record per CDR3 protein. The sample lists roughly 56,000 distinct CDR3 sequences, approximately 9% occurring once. This clonotype was observed a few times. The sample comprised whole blood. The chain recombines TRBV5-1 with TRBJ1-2; 8 nucleotides match TRBD1. The TCR comes from an adult who was a healthcare worker with PCR-confirmed SARS-CoV-2 infection or an uninfected control (not recorded which). CDR3 region: CASSLDPSGTGSSYTF. DNA for the CDR3: TGCGCCAGCAGCTTGGATCCCTCAGGGACAGGATCCAGTTACACCTTC.